A single T cell receptor beta chain is shown here with its context. The data are from a study of blood T cell repertoires in COVID-19. The protocol was immunoSEQ multiplex PCR, while the TCRdb copy is restricted to in-frame clones and leaves out a portion. The sample holds roughly 150,000 clones; approximately 88% are singletons and the top ten take about 5%. The V gene's germline CDR1 is MNHEY and CDR2 SVGAGI. Deletions cut 7 bases from V and 5 bases from J, with 16 bases between. This CDR3 has 14 amino acids. The sequenced material came from peripheral blood. The TCR sequence derives from a human donor in a cohort sampled during active COVID-19. This chain joins TRBV6-5 and TRBJ2-3; D remains ambiguous. CDR3 sequence: CASMRGASLDTQYF. CDR3 nucleotide sequence: TGTGCCAGCATGAGAGGAGCAAGCTTAGATACGCAGTATTTT.